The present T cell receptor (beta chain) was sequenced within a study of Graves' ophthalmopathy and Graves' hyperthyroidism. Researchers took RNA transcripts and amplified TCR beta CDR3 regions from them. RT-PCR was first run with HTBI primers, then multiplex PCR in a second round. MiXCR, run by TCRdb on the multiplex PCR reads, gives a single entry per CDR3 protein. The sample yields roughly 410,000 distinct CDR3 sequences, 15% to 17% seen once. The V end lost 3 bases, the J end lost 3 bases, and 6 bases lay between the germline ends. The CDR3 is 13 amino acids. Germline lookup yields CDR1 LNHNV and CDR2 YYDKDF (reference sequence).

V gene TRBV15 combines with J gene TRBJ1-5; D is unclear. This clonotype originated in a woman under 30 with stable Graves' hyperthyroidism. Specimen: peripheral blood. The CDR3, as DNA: TGTGCCACCAGCAGGAGTACCAATCAGCCCCAGCATTTT. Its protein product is CATSRSTNQPQHF.